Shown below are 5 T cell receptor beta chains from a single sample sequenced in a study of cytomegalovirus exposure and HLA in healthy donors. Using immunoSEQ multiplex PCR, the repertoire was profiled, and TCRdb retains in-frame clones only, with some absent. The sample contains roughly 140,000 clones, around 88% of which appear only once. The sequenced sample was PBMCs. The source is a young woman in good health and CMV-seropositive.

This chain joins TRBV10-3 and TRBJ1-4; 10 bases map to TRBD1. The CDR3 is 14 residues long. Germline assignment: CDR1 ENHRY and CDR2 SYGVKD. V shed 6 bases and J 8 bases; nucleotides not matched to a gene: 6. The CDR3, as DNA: TGTGCCATCAGGCTTGGACAGGGGGACGAAAAACTGTTTTTT. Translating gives CAIRLGQGDEKLFF.

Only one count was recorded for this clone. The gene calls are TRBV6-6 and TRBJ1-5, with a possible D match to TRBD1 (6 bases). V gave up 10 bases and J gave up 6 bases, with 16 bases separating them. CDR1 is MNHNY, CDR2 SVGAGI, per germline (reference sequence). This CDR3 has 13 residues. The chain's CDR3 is CATGRGELQPQHF. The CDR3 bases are TGTGCCACCGGGAGGGGGGAACTTCAGCCCCAGCATTTT.

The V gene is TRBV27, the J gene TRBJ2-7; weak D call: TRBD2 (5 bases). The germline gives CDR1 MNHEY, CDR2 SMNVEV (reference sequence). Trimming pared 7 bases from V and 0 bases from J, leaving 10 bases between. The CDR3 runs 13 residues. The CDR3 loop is CASIGESSYEQYF. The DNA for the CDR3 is TGTGCCAGCATCGGGGAAAGCTCCTACGAGCAGTACTTC.

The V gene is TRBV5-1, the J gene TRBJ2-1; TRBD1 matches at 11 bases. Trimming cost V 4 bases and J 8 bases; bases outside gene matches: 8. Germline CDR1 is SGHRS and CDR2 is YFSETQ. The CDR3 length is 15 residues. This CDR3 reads CASSRGQGETDEQFF. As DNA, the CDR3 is TGCGCCAGCAGCCGGGGACAGGGGGAAACGGATGAGCAGTTCTTC.

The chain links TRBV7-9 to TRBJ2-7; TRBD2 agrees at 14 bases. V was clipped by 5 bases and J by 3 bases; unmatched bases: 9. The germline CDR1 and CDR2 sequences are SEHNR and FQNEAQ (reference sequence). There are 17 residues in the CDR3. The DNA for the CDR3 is TGTGCCAGCAGCCCCCGGACTAGCGGGGGGCCACGCTACGAGCAGTACTTC. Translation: CASSPRTSGGPRYEQYF.